A single sample is the source of the 31 T cell receptor beta chains below, sequenced in a study of T cells after yellow fever vaccination. TCRdb recomputed calls from the 5' RACE reads with MiXCR, one row per CDR3 protein. The sample has 350,000 to 450,000 distinct CDR3 sequences; 6% to 8% are singletons. Sequencing was performed on PBMCs, taken 5 days after the yellow fever booster vaccination. All receptors derive from a man aged 25-40 years who received the YFV17D yellow fever vaccine.

This clonotype was counted a few times. The chain employs TRBV15 and TRBJ2-3; 10 positions agree with TRBD2. Looked up from germline, CDR1 is LNHNV and CDR2 is YYDKDF (reference sequence). The V gene end was trimmed by 3 bases and the J gene end by 2 bases; junction bases not matched to a gene: 8. The CDR3 is 17 residues long. This CDR3 is CATSSGASGSLTDTQYF. The CDR3 DNA is TGTGCCACCAGCAGCGGGGCTAGCGGGAGCCTCACAGATACGCAGTATTTT.

In its sample, this clonotype was seen a few times. The rearrangement uses TRBV28 and TRBJ2-1; TRBD2 aligns across 7 bases. V lost 4 bases to trimming and J lost 5 bases; unmatched junction nucleotides: 11. The V gene's germline CDR1 is MDHEN and CDR2 SYDVKM. The CDR3 runs 16 residues. The CDR3 is CASSSNRDGRNNEQFF. In nucleotides, the CDR3 is TGTGCCAGCAGTTCCAACCGGGACGGGAGGAACAATGAGCAGTTCTTC.

This clonotype was seen repeatedly, ten times or more. The CDR3 sequence is CSARGLAGQETQYF. CDR3 DNA: TGCAGTGCTAGGGGACTAGCGGGCCAAGAGACCCAGTACTTC. V gene TRBV20-1 combines with J gene TRBJ2-5; 12 positions agree with TRBD2. The V gene end was trimmed by 3 bases and the J gene end by 1 base; junction bases not matched to a gene: 0. Germline V CDR1 and CDR2: DFQATT, SNEGSKA (reference sequence). The length of the CDR3 is 14 residues.

This clonotype was counted a few times. V gene TRBV30 combines with J gene TRBJ2-7; the D gene is possibly TRBD2 (5 bases). V was clipped by 5 bases and J by 6 bases, with 20 bases between them. The CDR3 has 14 amino acids. Germline CDR1 reads GTSNPN; CDR2 reads SVGIG (reference sequence). In DNA, the CDR3 is TGTGCCTGGCACCAGCTAGCTAACTTCGGCGAGCAGTACTTC. Translating gives CAWHQLANFGEQYF.

This clonotype has a handful of counts. This chain uses TRBV5-4 with TRBJ2-1; the match to TRBD2 covers 7 bases. The CDR3 contains 16 residues. Germline CDR1 and CDR2: SGHNT and YYREEE (reference sequence). With V trimmed by 0 bases and J by 8 bases, 11 bases remained unmatched. The CDR3 sequence: CASSLVGLGAGDEQFF. Here the CDR3 DNA reads TGTGCCAGCAGCTTGGTAGGACTCGGTGCGGGAGATGAGCAGTTCTTC.

This clonotype turned up a few times. V gene TRBV7-8 combines with J gene TRBJ2-5, with a tentative D call TRBD1 (5 bases). The CDR3 loop spans 17 amino acids. The germline V gene encodes CDR1 SGHVS and CDR2 FQNEAQ. The ends were cut back, 4 bases at V and 1 base at J, with 19 bases in the middle. The CDR3 protein is CASSSTFRGGTQETQYF. The CDR3 bases are TGTGCCAGCAGCTCTACCTTTAGGGGCGGAACCCAAGAGACCCAGTACTTC.

This clonotype was counted between two and nine times. CDR3 coding DNA: TGTGCCAGCAGCGCGACCAGGGGGGCAGATACGCAGTATTTT. It specifies CASSATRGADTQYF. The chain recombines TRBV11-2 with TRBJ2-3; possibly TRBD1 for D (7 bases). V lost 5 bases to trimming and J lost 4 bases, with 13 bases between them. From germline, CDR1 is SGHAT and CDR2 FQNNGV. The length of the CDR3 is 14 residues.

This clonotype was seen repeatedly, ten times or more. The V gene is TRBV6-2 or TRBV6-3, the J gene TRBJ2-7; D assignment may be TRBD1 or TRBD2 (5 bases each). CDR1 is MNHEY, CDR2 SVGEGT, per germline. V was shortened by 6 bases and J by 3 bases, with 15 bases between the two germline ends. This CDR3 has 14 residues. CDR3 protein: CASSQPGPGYEQYF. The CDR3 bases are TGTGCCAGCAGCCAACCGGGACCTGGCTACGAGCAGTACTTC.

This clonotype was seen at least ten times. V is TRBV6-5 and J is TRBJ1-2, with 7 bases that match TRBD1. The CDR3 contains 14 residues. The germline gives CDR1 MNHEY, CDR2 SVGAGI. V was clipped by 2 bases and J by 8 bases; unmatched bases: 8. CDR3 in DNA: TGTGCCAGCAGTTACGGAGGACAGGAGCGAGGCTACACCTTC. Translation: CASSYGGQERGYTF.

V gene TRBV6-2 or TRBV6-3 combines with J gene TRBJ2-7; D perhaps matches TRBD2 (5 bases). Per germline, CDR1 MNHEY and CDR2 SVGEGT. The germline V and J ends were trimmed by 5 bases and 3 bases, with 8 bases remaining between them. There are 12 residues in the CDR3. The CDR3 here is CASSGLLYEQYF. CDR3 DNA sequence: TGTGCCAGCAGTGGACTCCTCTACGAGCAGTACTTC.

This rearrangement joins TRBV12-3 or TRBV12-4 to TRBJ2-2; tentative D call: TRBD1 (5 bases). Trimming removed 7 bases from V and 7 bases from J, with 22 bases in between. CDR3 length equals 16 residues. The DNA for the CDR3 is TGTGCCAGCACAGTCGCGTGGGGTTCAGGACACGGGGAGCTGTTTTTT. Its translation is CASTVAWGSGHGELFF.

The table lists this clonotype with a few counts. This rearrangement joins TRBV29-1 to TRBJ2-1; a weak D match, TRBD1 (5 bases). V shed 2 bases and J shed 8 bases, with 19 bases lying between them. There are 15 residues in the CDR3. Germline values: CDR1 SQVTM, CDR2 ANQGSEA. CDR3 loop: CSVERQTASRDEQFF. The CDR3 DNA reads as TGCAGCGTTGAACGGCAGACAGCAAGCCGAGATGAGCAGTTCTTC.

Here the CDR3 DNA reads TGTGCCAGCAGCTTATTCAACACAGATACGCAGTATTTT. As protein: CASSLFNTDTQYF. This chain connects TRBV7-9 to TRBJ2-3; no reliable D call. Germline CDR1 reads SEHNR; CDR2 reads FQNEAQ (reference sequence). Between the trimmed V and J ends, which lost 2 bases and 2 bases, there was a span of 5 bases. The CDR3 consists of 13 residues.

In this sample, this clonotype turned up a few times. The rearrangement links TRBV6-1 to TRBJ2-2; the D gene is possibly TRBD2 (6 bases). Trimming took off 7 bases at V and 4 bases at J, with 13 bases between the two ends. There are 14 residues in the CDR3. Germline CDR1 reads MNHNS; CDR2 reads SASEGT. Written as DNA, the CDR3 is TGTGCCAGCACGGGCGGAGGGAGCACCGGGGAGCTGTTTTTT. Translating it yields CASTGGGSTGELFF.

This sequence joins TRBV12-3 or TRBV12-4 and TRBJ2-7; 14 bases agree with TRBD2. The ends lost 3 bases at V and 6 bases at J; junction bases unmatched: 10. This CDR3 region has 17 residues. CDR3 DNA sequence: TGTGCCAGCAGTTTCCCTGCTCCCGGGACTAGCGGGAGCGAGCAGTACTTC. Translated, it gives CASSFPAPGTSGSEQYF.

In this sample, this clonotype turned up a few times. The rearrangement links TRBV5-1 to TRBJ1-2, with D possibly TRBD1 on 6 matching bases. The CDR3 contains 12 residues. The germline V gene has CDR1 SGHRS and CDR2 YFSETQ. Between the trimmed V and J ends, which lost 4 bases and 6 bases, there was a span of 10 bases. CDR3 protein: CASSKNRDGYTF. In DNA form, the CDR3 reads TGCGCCAGCAGCAAAAACAGGGATGGCTACACCTTC.

This clonotype was seen more than once but under ten times. The chain couples TRBV29-1 to TRBJ1-1; D unresolved. CDR3 length equals 13 residues. Looked up from germline, CDR1 is SQVTM and CDR2 is ANQGSEA. V gave up 3 bases and J gave up 1 base, with 9 bases separating them. The CDR3 loop reads CSVDIERNTEAFF. The CDR3 DNA reads as TGCAGCGTTGATATCGAGAGGAACACTGAAGCTTTCTTT.

Only a few counts were recorded for this clonotype. This chain links TRBV5-1 with TRBJ2-2, with 7 positions matching TRBD2. J lost 0 bases, V lost 4 bases, and 12 bases had no gene match. Germline values: CDR1 SGHRS, CDR2 YFSETQ. This CDR3 has 18 residues. The CDR3: CASSSLVLGLSNTGELFF. The DNA for the CDR3 is TGCGCCAGCAGCAGCTTGGTATTGGGACTATCGAACACCGGGGAGCTGTTTTTT.

This clonotype was counted ten times or more. V is TRBV4-3 and J is TRBJ2-2; D is unclear. The V end was cut by 3 bases, the J end by 7 bases, with 6 bases between. This CDR3 is 12 amino acids long. Per germline, CDR1 LGHNA and CDR2 YSLEER. This CDR3 reads CASSHVLGELFF. CDR3 in DNA: TGCGCCAGCAGCCACGTGCTCGGGGAGCTGTTTTTT.

The V call is TRBV20-1, the J call TRBJ2-1; D is unclear. The V and J ends lost 4 bases and 1 base respectively, with 11 bases between them. The CDR3 sequence is 14 residues long. CDR1 is DFQATT, CDR2 SNEGSKA, per germline (reference sequence). The CDR3 protein is CSAMVPNSYNEQFF. DNA of the CDR3: TGCAGTGCTATGGTACCCAATTCCTACAATGAGCAGTTCTTC.

The V and J genes are TRBV7-6 and TRBJ2-1; no clear D gene. CDR3 length equals 15 residues. Per the germline V gene, CDR1 is SGHVS and CDR2 is FNYEAQ. Trimming took off 1 base at V and 0 bases at J, with 7 bases between the two ends. CDR3 nucleotide sequence: TGTGCCAGCAGCTTAGAACAGAGCTCCTACAATGAGCAGTTCTTC. Its protein is CASSLEQSSYNEQFF.

This clonotype occurred many times. The junction departs from germline at one end; a sequencing error may be responsible. The chain uses TRBV5-1 and TRBJ2-1; 9 bases fit TRBD1. The CDR3 contains 15 residues. The germline V gene encodes CDR1 SGHRS and CDR2 YFSETQ. The chain's CDR3 is CASSSTGGSYNEQFF. The CDR3 nucleotides are TGTGCCAGCAGCTCGACAGGGGGGTCCTACAATGAGCAGTTCTTC.

This clonotype was counted only a few times. V and J are TRBV5-1 and TRBJ2-7, with TRBD1 matching 8 bases. Per the germline V gene, CDR1 is SGHRS and CDR2 is YFSETQ. V lost 4 bases and J lost 1; bases outside the gene matches: 10. The length of the CDR3 is 16 residues. The CDR3 DNA is TGCGCCAGCAGCCACTTACCGGGACAGGTTTCCTACGAGCAGTACTTC. Residues: CASSHLPGQVSYEQYF.

This clonotype was observed at least ten times. V gene TRBV29-1 combines with J gene TRBJ2-1; D gene unclear. V dropped 4 bases and J dropped 9 bases, with 13 bases sitting between them. The germline V gene encodes CDR1 SQVTM and CDR2 ANQGSEA. This CDR3 contains 12 residues. CDR3 bases: TGCAGCGTTGGCCCCCTTAATGGTGAGCAGTTCTTC. Translated: CSVGPLNGEQFF.

This clonotype appeared many times. The chain joins TRBV5-1 to TRBJ2-3, with D unresolved. In germline, CDR1 is SGHRS, CDR2 YFSETQ. Trimming shortened V by 3 bases and J by 0 bases, and 8 bases separated the two germline ends. CDR3 size: 14 residues. The CDR3 is CASSSRTSTDTQYF. CDR3 sequence (DNA): TGCGCCAGCAGCTCACGGACCAGCACAGATACGCAGTATTTT.

In this sample, this clonotype turned up many times. The chain carries TRBV3-1 and TRBJ2-3; no clear D gene. This CDR3 spans 13 amino acids. V shed 2 bases and J shed 6 bases, with 9 bases lying between them. Germline assignment: CDR1 LGHDT and CDR2 YNNKEL (reference sequence). The CDR3 DNA reads TGTGCCAGCAGCCAAATCCCACGGGATACGCAGTATTTT. Protein sequence: CASSQIPRDTQYF.

This clonotype was detected only once. Since a much larger clone is just one base distant, this may be a read error. V gene TRBV6-9 combines with J gene TRBJ2-7; 7 positions match TRBD1. Germline CDR1 is MNHGY and CDR2 is SVAAGI. The CDR3 has 17 amino acids. V was pared by 0 bases and J by 2 bases, with 10 bases of the junction left unmatched. CDR3 residues: CASSYSIRQGATYEQYF. The CDR3 nucleotides read TGTGCCAGCAGTTATTCAATACGACAGGGTGCGACCTACGAGCAGTACTTC.

This clonotype was found a few times. The J gene is TRBJ2-5, the V gene TRBV20-1; 12 bases align to TRBD2. V lost 3 bases to trimming and J lost 5 bases; unmatched junction nucleotides: 16. The CDR3 has 18 amino acids. Germline V gives CDR1 DFQATT, CDR2 SNEGSKA (reference sequence). CDR3 coding DNA: TGCAGTGCTAGGGCCCGGACTAGCGGGATTTTTTTGGGGGAGACCCAGTACTTC. As protein: CSARARTSGIFLGETQYF.

This clonotype was picked up many times. This chain links TRBV5-1 with TRBJ2-1; D might be TRBD2 (5 bases). This CDR3 has 13 residues. Germline-derived CDR1 and CDR2 are SGHRS and YFSETQ. V was trimmed by 3 bases and J by 5 bases, leaving 9 bases between them. CDR3 nucleotides: TGCGCCAGCAGCTCGGCGGGTAACAATGAGCAGTTCTTC. This encodes CASSSAGNNEQFF. Based on the CDR3 plus reference TRBV5-1 and TRBJ2-1, the full variable domain is KAGVTQTPRYLIKTRGQQVTLSCSPISGHRSVSWYQQTPGQGLQFLFEYFSETQRNKGNFPGRFSGRQFSNSRSEMNVSTLELGDSALYLCASSSAGNNEQFFGPGTRLTVL.

This clonotype was recorded a few times. This chain connects TRBV20-1 to TRBJ2-3, with a weak D call TRBD2 (6 bases). Germline loops: CDR1 DFQATT, CDR2 SNEGSKA (reference sequence). This CDR3 has 16 residues. Trimming took 4 bases from V and 2 from J, leaving 19 bases between them. Here the CDR3 reads CSATGLATSLTDTQYF. The CDR3 nucleotides are TGCAGTGCTACGGGGCTAGCGACCTCCCTCACAGATACGCAGTATTTT.

A few counts support this clonotype. The V call is TRBV18, the J call TRBJ2-5; D possibly corresponds to TRBD2 (6 bases). Trimming shortened V by 2 bases and J by 2 bases, and 15 bases separated the two germline ends. The CDR3 length is 16 residues. Looked up from germline, CDR1 is KGHSH and CDR2 is LQKENI. In DNA, the CDR3 is TGTGCCAGCTCACCATTTTCGCTAGCGCTTCAAGAGACCCAGTACTTC. Its protein is CASSPFSLALQETQYF.